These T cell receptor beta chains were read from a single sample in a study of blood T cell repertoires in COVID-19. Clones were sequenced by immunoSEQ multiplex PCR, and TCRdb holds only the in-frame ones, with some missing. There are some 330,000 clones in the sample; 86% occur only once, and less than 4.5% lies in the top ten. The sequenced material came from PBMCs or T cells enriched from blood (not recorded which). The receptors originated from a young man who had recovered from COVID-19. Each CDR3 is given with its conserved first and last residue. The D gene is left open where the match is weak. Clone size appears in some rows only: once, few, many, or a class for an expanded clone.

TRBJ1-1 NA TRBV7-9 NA TGTGCCAGCAGCCCCGGGGTACTAAACACTGAAGCTTTCTTT CASSPGVLNTEAFF
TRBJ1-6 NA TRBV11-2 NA TGTGCCAGCAGCCGGGGGGGGCTATATGGCCTTAATTCACCCCTCCACTTT CASSRGGLYGLNSPLHF
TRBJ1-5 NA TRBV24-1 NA TGTGCCACCAGTGCGTGGAGGCCGAATAAAAATCAGCCCCAGCATTTT CATSAWRPNKNQPQHF
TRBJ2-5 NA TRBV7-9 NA TGTGCCAGCAGCTCAACAGGGAAAGAGACCCAGTACTTC CASSSTGKETQYF
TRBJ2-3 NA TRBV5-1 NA TGCGCCAGCAGCTTGGCGGGCAAAGGGGGACGGTTTGCAGATACGCAGTATTTT CASSLAGKGGRFADTQYF
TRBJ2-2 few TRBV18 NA TGTGCCAGCTCAAAATCCAGGGAATCCGGGGAGCTGTTTTTT CASSKSRESGELFF
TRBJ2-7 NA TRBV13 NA TGTGCCAGCAGCTTTAGATACTACGAGCAGTACTTC CASSFRYYEQYF
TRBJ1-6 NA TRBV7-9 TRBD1 TGTGCCAGCAGCTTAACAGGGGATTCACCCCTCCACTTT CASSLTGDSPLHF
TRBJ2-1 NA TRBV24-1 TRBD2 TGTGCCACCAGTGAGCCGGGGGGGCCCCCCTCCTACAATGAGCAGTTCTTC CATSEPGGPPSYNEQFF
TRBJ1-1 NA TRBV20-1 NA TGCAGTGCCTCCTTGAACACTGAAGCTTTCTTT CSASLNTEAFF
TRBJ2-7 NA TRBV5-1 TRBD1 TGCGCCAGCAACTCGGGACAGGGGATTCACGAGCAGTACTTC CASNSGQGIHEQYF
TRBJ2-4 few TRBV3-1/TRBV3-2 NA TGTGCCAGCAGCCAAGGCCCTATTCTAGCCAAAAACATTCAGTACTTC CASSQGPILAKNIQYF
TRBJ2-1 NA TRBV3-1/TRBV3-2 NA TGTGCCAGCAGCCAAGAACTTTCGAATGAGCAGTTCTTC CASSQELSNEQFF
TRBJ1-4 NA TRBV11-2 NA TGTGCCAGCAGCTTAATATTCAGGTGGGGGAGGCGGACTAATGAAAAACTGTTTTTT CASSLIFRWGRRTNEKLFF
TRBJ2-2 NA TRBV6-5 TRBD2 TGTGCCAGCATAGCGGGGACTAACACCGGGGAGCTGTTTTTT CASIAGTNTGELFF
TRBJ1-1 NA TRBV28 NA TGTGCCAGCACCCCGCCGGTTCCGACAGTACGAGCTTTCTTT CASTPPVPTVRAFF
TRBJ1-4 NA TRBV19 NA TGTGCCAGTAGTATGCCCGAGAGGGCCTGGACTAATGAAAAACTGTTTTTT CASSMPERAWTNEKLFF
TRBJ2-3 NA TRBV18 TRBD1 TGTGCCAGCGGGGACAGAAGCACAGATACGCAGTATTTT CASGDRSTDTQYF
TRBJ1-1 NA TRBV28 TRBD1 TGTGCCAGCAGTTTATTAGAGACAGGGGGAACTTTCTTT CASSLLETGGTFF
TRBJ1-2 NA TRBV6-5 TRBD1 TGTGCCAGCAGTTACTCCGGGGCTACAGGGGACTATGGCTACACCTTC CASSYSGATGDYGYTF
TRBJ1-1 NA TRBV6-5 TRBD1 TGTGCCAGCAGTAAAAAGACAGGGTTTTATACTGAAGCTTTCTTT CASSKKTGFYTEAFF
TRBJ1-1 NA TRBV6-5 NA TGTGCCAGCATCAGCGGGGTCGGCACTGAAGCTTTCTTT CASISGVGTEAFF
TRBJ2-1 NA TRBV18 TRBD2 TGTGCCAGCTCGCGGTATACTAGCGGGAGGAGTTTGGGCTCCTACAATGAGCAGTTCTTC CASSRYTSGRSLGSYNEQFF
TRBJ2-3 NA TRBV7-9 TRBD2 TGTGCCAGCAGCTTAGGGGTAGCGGGGGGGAGGAATACGCAGTATTTT CASSLGVAGGRNTQYF
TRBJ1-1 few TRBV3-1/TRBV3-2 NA TGTGCCAGCAGCCAAGATCGGGGAGCTGAAGCTTTCTTT CASSQDRGAEAFF
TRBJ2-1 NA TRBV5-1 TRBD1 TGCGCCAGCAGCCCGTCCGACAGGGGTGAGCAGTTCTTC CASSPSDRGEQFF
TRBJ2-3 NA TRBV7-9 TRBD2 TGTGCCAGCAGCTTAGAGACTAGCCAAGATACGCAGTATTTT CASSLETSQDTQYF
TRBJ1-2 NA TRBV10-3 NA TGTGCCATCAGCCCAGGCGCTAACTATGGCTACACCTTC CAISPGANYGYTF
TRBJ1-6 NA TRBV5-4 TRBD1 TGTGCCAGCAGCGCCCACCCGGGACAGGGGGGTTCACCCCTCCACTTT CASSAHPGQGGSPLHF
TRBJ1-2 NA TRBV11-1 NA TGTGCCAGCAGCTTTACGACAGCGTCATATGGCTACACCTTC CASSFTTASYGYTF
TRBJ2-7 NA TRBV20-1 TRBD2 TGCAGTGCTAGTTTAGGACTAGCGGGGTCCTACGAGCAGTACTTC CSASLGLAGSYEQYF
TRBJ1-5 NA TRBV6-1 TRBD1 TGTGCCAGCAGTGCAAAGGGGGCTTGGAGCAATCAGCCCCAGCATTTT CASSAKGAWSNQPQHF
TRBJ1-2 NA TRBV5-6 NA TGTGCCAGCAGCTTGAGGACAGTTGGCTACACCTTC CASSLRTVGYTF
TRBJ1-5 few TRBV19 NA TGTGCCAGTATGGCGCAGCTGAGGGACAATCAGCCCCAGCATTTT CASMAQLRDNQPQHF
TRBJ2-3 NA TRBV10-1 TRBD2 TGCGCCAGCAGTGACGGCCTAGCGGGCACAGATACGCAGTATTTT CASSDGLAGTDTQYF
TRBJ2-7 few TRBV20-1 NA TGCAGTGCCAGTAGGGGCCTCTCCTACGAGCAGTACTTC CSASRGLSYEQYF
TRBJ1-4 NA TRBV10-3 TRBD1 TGTGCCATCAGTGGAGGACAGGGCGAAAAACTGTTTTTT CAISGGQGEKLFF
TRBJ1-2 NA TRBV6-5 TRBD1 TGTGCCAGCAGTCCTAGGACAGGGGATGGCTACACCTTC CASSPRTGDGYTF
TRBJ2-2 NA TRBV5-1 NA TGCGCCAGCAGCTTTAGCGTCTCTGCCGGGGAGCTGTTTTTT CASSFSVSAGELFF
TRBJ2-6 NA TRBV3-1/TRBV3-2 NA TGTGCCAGCAGCCCGGAGTCTGGGGCCAACGTCCTGACTTTC CASSPESGANVLTF